This entry describes one T cell receptor beta chain. This record comes from a study of shared clonotypes between healthy human individuals. Genomic DNA (from each subset) was split evenly across several immunoSEQ plates. Per the authors' pipeline: As immunoSEQ supplied junction-only sequences (without quality scores), filtering differed. Produced via immunoSEQ multiplex PCR; TCRdb's table is partial and in-frame only. V and J calls plus clone size are reproduced from that table; the DNA served to infer D and trimming. The sample carries more than 400,000 clones, more than 75% recorded once. The CDR3 length is 16 residues. Germline lookup yields CDR1 SGDLS and CDR2 YYNGEE.

The rearrangement joins TRBV9 to TRBJ2-7, with TRBD1 identical over 10 bases. The assigned J gene may be wrong: the sequence end matches TRBJ2-5 better. Sequenced sample: PBMCs. This TCR came from a woman in her forties in good health. Some clones in this sample may be carry-over from other donors' samples. The CDR3 nucleotides are TGTGCCAGCAGCGTATCGGGACAGGGGATTTGGGAGACCCAGTACTTC. This gives the protein CASSVSGQGIWETQYF.